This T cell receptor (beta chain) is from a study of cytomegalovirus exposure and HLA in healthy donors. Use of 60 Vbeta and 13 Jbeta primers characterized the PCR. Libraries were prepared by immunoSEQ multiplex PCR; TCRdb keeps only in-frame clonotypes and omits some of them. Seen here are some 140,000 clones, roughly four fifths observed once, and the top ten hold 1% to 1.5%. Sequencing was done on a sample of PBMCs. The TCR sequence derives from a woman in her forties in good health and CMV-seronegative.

The chain's CDR3 is CASNQGNYGYTF. CDR3 in DNA: TGTGCCAGTAATCAGGGAAACTATGGCTACACCTTC. The rearrangement links TRBV2 to TRBJ1-2; D is perhaps TRBD1 (5 bases). V was trimmed by 9 bases and J by 2 bases, leaving 10 bases between them. This CDR3 region has 12 residues. Germline V gene data show CDR1 as SNHLY and CDR2 as FYNNEI. The full variable domain, with the rest looked up from reference TRBV2 and TRBJ1-2, is EPEVTQTPSHQVTQMGQEVILRCVPISNHLYFYWYRQILGQKVEFLVSFYNNEISEKSEIFDDQFSVERPDGSNFTLKIRSTKLEDSAMYFCASNQGNYGYTFGSGTRLTVV.